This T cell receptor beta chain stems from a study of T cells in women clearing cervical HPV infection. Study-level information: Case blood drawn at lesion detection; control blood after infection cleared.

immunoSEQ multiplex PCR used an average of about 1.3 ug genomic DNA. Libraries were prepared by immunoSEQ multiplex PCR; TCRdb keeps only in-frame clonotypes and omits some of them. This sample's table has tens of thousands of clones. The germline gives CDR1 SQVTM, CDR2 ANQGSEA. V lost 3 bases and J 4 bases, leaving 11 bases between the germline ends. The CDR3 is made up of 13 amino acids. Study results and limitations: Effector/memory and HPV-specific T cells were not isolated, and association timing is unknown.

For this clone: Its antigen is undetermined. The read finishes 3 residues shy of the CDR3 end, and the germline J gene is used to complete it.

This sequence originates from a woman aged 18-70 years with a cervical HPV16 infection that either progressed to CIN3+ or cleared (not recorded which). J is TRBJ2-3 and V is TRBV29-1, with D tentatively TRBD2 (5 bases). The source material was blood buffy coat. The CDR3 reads CSVDFLAPDTQYF. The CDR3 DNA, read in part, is TGCAGCGTTGATTTCCTAGCTCCAGATACG.